The next 29 T cell receptor beta chains were all read from a single sample in a study of blood T cell repertoires in COVID-19. The assay was immunoSEQ multiplex PCR, and TCRdb's table has in-frame clones only and misses some. Seen here are 150,000 or so clones, approximately 87% observed once, and the top ten hold approximately 10%. What was sequenced was peripheral blood. These receptors originate from a woman aged 70-85 years with COVID-19, enrolled during active disease.

V usage is TRBV20-1 and J usage is TRBJ2-1, with 10 bases identical to TRBD2. The length of the CDR3 is 19 residues. Germline CDR1 DFQATT, CDR2 SNEGSKA (reference sequence). Unmatched junction bases numbered 14, after V lost 3 bases and J lost 0 bases. The CDR3 loop reads CSASWLAGDLTSSYNEQFF. CDR3 in DNA: TGCAGTGCTAGTTGGCTAGCGGGGGATCTAACCAGCTCCTACAATGAGCAGTTCTTC.

This clone was seen once. V gene TRBV19 combines with J gene TRBJ1-2; 8 nucleotides line up with TRBD1. Germline loops: CDR1 LNHDA, CDR2 SQIVND (reference sequence). The J segment lost 6 bases and the V segment lost 6 bases, leaving 6 bases of the junction unmatched. The CDR3 has 13 residues. The CDR3 sequence: CASRPTGADGYTF. The DNA of the CDR3 is TGTGCCAGTAGGCCGACAGGGGCTGATGGCTACACCTTC. The whole variable domain, filled in from reference TRBV19 and TRBJ1-2, reads DGGITQSPKYLFRKEGQNVTLSCEQNLNHDAMYWYRQDPGQGLRLIYYSQIVNDFQKGDIAEGYSVSREKKESFPLTVTSAQKNPTAFYLCASRPTGADGYTFGSGTRLTVV.

The gene calls are TRBV24-1 and TRBJ2-2, with 10 bases aligning to TRBD1. J gave up 2 bases and V 3 bases, and 8 bases lay outside the gene matches. This CDR3 spans 18 amino acids. Germline-derived CDR1 and CDR2 are KGHDR and SFDVKD. The DNA of the CDR3 is TGTGCCACCAGTGATGCCGAGACAGGGGGCACCAACACCGGGGAGCTGTTTTTT. It codes for CATSDAETGGTNTGELFF.

The rearrangement joins TRBV24-1 to TRBJ2-5, with D possibly matching TRBD1 (5 bases). The length of the CDR3 is 15 residues. Germline V lookup: CDR1 KGHDR, CDR2 SFDVKD. Trimming left V 3 bases short and J 1 base short, with 11 bases between. The CDR3 DNA reads as TGTGCCACCAGTGATCCCCGGCAGGGCCAAGAGACCCAGTACTTC. Translated, it gives CATSDPRQGQETQYF.

This rearrangement joins TRBV3-1 (or the pseudogene TRBV3-2) to TRBJ2-3, with 16 positions matching TRBD2. Germline V gene sequence: CDR1 LGHDT, CDR2 YNNKEL (reference sequence). The ends lost 5 bases at V and 4 bases at J; junction bases unmatched: 3. The CDR3 sequence is 16 residues long. In DNA form, the CDR3 reads TGTGCCAGCAGCATCGGGACTAGCGGGGGGGCAGATACGCAGTATTTT. Translation gives CASSIGTSGGADTQYF.

The CDR3 spells CASSQLPGTLTGELFF. CDR3 nucleotide sequence: TGTGCCAGCAGCCAACTTCCGGGAACACTCACCGGGGAGCTGTTTTTT. The chain joins TRBV4-2 to TRBJ2-2; D possibly corresponds to TRBD2 (5 bases). CDR1 is LGHNA, CDR2 YNFKEQ, per germline. This CDR3 comprises 16 residues. Trimming pared 2 bases from V and 4 bases from J, leaving 14 bases between.

This clone was counted between two and nine times. The rearrangement links TRBV7-9 to TRBJ2-2; 9 bases fit TRBD1. This CDR3 contains 16 residues. Germline V gives CDR1 SEHNR, CDR2 FQNEAQ (reference sequence). V lost 3 bases and J lost 3; bases outside the gene matches: 5. In nucleotides, the CDR3 is TGTGCCAGCAGCTTCTACAGGGGGCCTGACACCGGGGAGCTGTTTTTT. Translation: CASSFYRGPDTGELFF. Combining the CDR3 with reference TRBV7-9 and TRBJ2-2 gives the whole variable domain DTGVSQNPRHKITKRGQNVTFRCDPISEHNRLYWYRQTLGQGPEFLTYFQNEAQLEKSRLLSDRFSAERPKGSFSTLEIQRTEQGDSAMYLCASSFYRGPDTGELFFGEGSRLTVL.

This rearrangement joins TRBV11-2 to TRBJ1-4, with TRBD1 matching 7 bases. This CDR3 contains 15 residues. Germline assignment: CDR1 SGHAT and CDR2 FQNNGV. V lost 5 bases, J lost 8 bases, and 11 bases stayed unmatched. The CDR3 nucleotides are TGTGCCAGCAGCCAGGGCGGGACAGCGATCGAAAAACTGTTTTTT. Its translation is CASSQGGTAIEKLFF.

This chain uses TRBV5-6 with TRBJ2-7, with D possibly matching TRBD1 (6 bases). V was shortened by 2 bases and J by 1 base, with 13 bases between the two germline ends. Looked up from germline, CDR1 is SGHDT and CDR2 is YYEEEE. The CDR3 is 15 amino acids. CDR3 sequence (DNA): TGTGCCAGCAGCTTAACAGGGTCGAAATCCTACGAGCAGTACTTC. Its protein product is CASSLTGSKSYEQYF.

This sequence joins TRBV11-2 and TRBJ2-3; weak D call: TRBD2 (7 bases). Per the germline V gene, CDR1 is SGHAT and CDR2 is FQNNGV. The CDR3 has 16 residues. The ends were cut back, 10 bases at V and 2 bases at J, with 22 bases in the middle. The CDR3 DNA is TGTGCCACCTCACGGGGGAGGGGGGAATACACAGATACGCAGTATTTT. This encodes CATSRGRGEYTDTQYF.

The chain uses TRBV18 and TRBJ2-1, with a tentative D call TRBD1 (6 bases). This CDR3 has 15 residues. V lost 6 bases and J 3 bases, leaving 15 bases between the germline ends. The germline V gene encodes CDR1 KGHSH and CDR2 LQKENI. The DNA of the CDR3 is TGTGCCAGCTCCCTGGGGGCAGCTCTCTACAATGAGCAGTTCTTC. This sequence encodes CASSLGAALYNEQFF. The complete variable domain, with remaining parts taken from reference TRBV18 and TRBJ2-1, reads NAGVMQNPRHLVRRRGQEARLRCSPMKGHSHVYWYRQLPEEGLKFMVYLQKENIIDESGMPKERFSAEFPKEGPSILRIQQVVRGDSAAYFCASSLGAALYNEQFFGPGTRLTVL.

The chain links TRBV18 to TRBJ2-4; 9 nucleotides align to TRBD1. The CDR3 is 15 amino acids. Germline V gene data show CDR1 as KGHSH and CDR2 as LQKENI. J gave up 6 bases and V 3 bases, and 6 bases lay outside the gene matches. DNA for the CDR3: TGTGCCAGCTCACCCCCGGACAGGGGTGCAAACATTCAGTACTTC. This translates into CASSPPDRGANIQYF.

This rearrangement joins TRBV28 to TRBJ2-2; 9 bases fit TRBD2. Per the germline V gene, CDR1 is MDHEN and CDR2 is SYDVKM. V trimming: 2 bases; J trimming: 4 bases; junction bases outside the gene matches: 5. The CDR3 is 16 amino acids. CDR3 in DNA: TGTGCCAGCAGTTTAATGGCGGGGGGGCGCACCGGGGAGCTGTTTTTT. Translating gives CASSLMAGGRTGELFF. The variable domain in full, with the rest retrieved from reference TRBV28 and TRBJ2-2, is DVKVTQSSRYLVKRTGEKVFLECVQDMDHENMFWYRQDPGLGLRLIYFSYDVKMKEKGDIPEGYSVSREKKERFSLILESASTNQTSMYLCASSLMAGGRTGELFFGEGSRLTVL.

The chain uses TRBV6-5 and TRBJ1-5, with 7 bases lining up with TRBD1. CDR1 MNHEY and CDR2 SVGAGI come from the germline V gene. The V and J ends lost 6 bases and 7 bases, in that order; junction bases with no gene match: 12. The CDR3 is 15 amino acids. CDR3 sequence (DNA): TGTGCCAGCAGCAGACAGGGAGGTCAAAAACAGCCCCAGCATTTT. It encodes CASSRQGGQKQPQHF.

This clone is a singleton in its sample. The rearrangement uses TRBV3-1 (or the pseudogene TRBV3-2) and TRBJ1-2, with D possibly being TRBD1 (6 bases). The CDR3 length is 17 residues. Germline CDR1 LGHDT, CDR2 YNNKEL (reference sequence). Deletions cut 1 base from V and 7 bases from J, with 22 bases between. Here the CDR3 DNA reads TGTGCCAGCAGCCAAGGCCCCTCAGGGGCAACCGTATCTGGCTACACCTTC. As protein: CASSQGPSGATVSGYTF.

V is TRBV2 and J is TRBJ1-1; D call uncertain. CDR1 is SNHLY, CDR2 FYNNEI, per germline. V was shortened by 11 bases and J by 2 bases, with 15 bases between the two germline ends. This CDR3 is 13 amino acids long. CDR3 amino acids: CAGGLQRNTEAFF. The CDR3 region has the DNA TGTGCCGGAGGGCTGCAACGTAACACTGAAGCTTTCTTT.

The rearrangement joins TRBV15 to TRBJ2-2, with 8 positions matching TRBD2. CDR3 length: 14 residues. Germline V lookup: CDR1 LNHNV, CDR2 YYDKDF (reference sequence). Trimming cost V 5 bases and J 5 bases; bases outside gene matches: 4. CDR3 DNA: TGTGCCACCAGCGCGGGGGGCCGGACCGGGGAGCTGTTTTTT. Translation: CATSAGGRTGELFF.

The table lists this clone with a few counts. The chain is built from TRBV12-3 or TRBV12-4 and TRBJ1-1, with D unresolved. The CDR3 sequence is 13 residues long. V shed 6 bases and J shed 1 base, with 9 bases lying between them. This chain's CDR3 is CASSQTGNTEAFF. The CDR3 DNA reads as TGTGCCAGCAGCCAGACGGGGAACACTGAAGCTTTCTTT.

This sequence joins TRBV6-5 and TRBJ1-6; a weak D match, TRBD1 (6 bases). V was pared by 5 bases and J by 7 bases, with 12 bases between. This CDR3 spans 14 amino acids. The germline V gene has CDR1 MNHEY and CDR2 SVGAGI. DNA for the CDR3: TGTGCCAGCAGTCAGGGGCTTGGGAATTCACCCCTCCACTTT. Encoded protein: CASSQGLGNSPLHF.

V usage is TRBV9 and J usage is TRBJ2-5; perhaps TRBD1 as D (7 bases). V shed 1 base and J shed 2 bases, with 9 bases lying between them. The CDR3 sequence is 14 residues long. Germline assignment: CDR1 SGDLS and CDR2 YYNGEE. CDR3 bases: TGTGCCAGCAGCGTACAGGGGGGACAAGAGACCCAGTACTTC. Amino acids: CASSVQGGQETQYF.

The count of this clone is one. CDR3 DNA: TGTGCCAGCAGTTCACTACAGGGGTCGAATTCACCCCTCCACTTT. It yields the protein CASSSLQGSNSPLHF. The genes are TRBV7-6 and TRBJ1-6; 7 bases align to TRBD1. V dropped 6 bases and J dropped 7; count of bases not matched to a gene: 9. This CDR3 spans 15 amino acids. CDR1 is SGHVS and CDR2 is FNYEAQ in the germline V gene.

The chain has TRBV7-8 and TRBJ1-2, with 8 nucleotides matching TRBD1. The CDR3 spans 13 residues. V gave up 1 base and J gave up 7 bases; unmatched junction bases: 2. Per germline, CDR1 SGHVS and CDR2 FQNEAQ. In nucleotides, the CDR3 is TGTGCCAGCAGCTTAGGACAGGGGTTTGGCTACACCTTC. Its translation: CASSLGQGFGYTF.

The CDR3 region has the DNA TGTGCCTGGATACAGGGGAGCGGAAACACCATATATTTT. It encodes CAWIQGSGNTIYF. The chain carries TRBV30 and TRBJ1-3; 7 nucleotides agree with TRBD1. The CDR3 runs to 13 residues. V dropped 4 bases and J dropped 4; count of bases not matched to a gene: 4. From germline, CDR1 is GTSNPN and CDR2 SVGIG (reference sequence).

The V and J genes are TRBV9 and TRBJ2-3; weak D call: TRBD1 (6 bases). Trimming pared 1 base from V and 5 bases from J, leaving 14 bases between. The CDR3 runs 15 residues. CDR1 is SGDLS, CDR2 YYNGEE, per germline. In DNA, the CDR3 is TGTGCCAGCAGCGTATCAGGACAGCTAGGAGATACGCAGTATTTT. Amino acids: CASSVSGQLGDTQYF.

The chain recombines TRBV7-4 with TRBJ2-7, with D possibly being TRBD1 (6 bases). Between the trimmed V and J ends, which lost 1 base and 5 bases, there was a span of 15 bases. This CDR3 comprises 15 residues. The V gene's germline CDR1 is SGHVT and CDR2 SQSDAQ. For the CDR3, the DNA is TGTGCCAGCAGCTTAGACGACGCAGGGGCGGACGAGCAGTACTTC. This codes for CASSLDDAGADEQYF. Combining the CDR3 with reference TRBV7-4 and TRBJ2-7 gives the whole variable domain GAGVSQSPRYKVAKRGRDVALRCDSISGHVTLYWYRQTLGQGSEVLTYSQSDAQRDKSGRPSGRFSAERPERSVSTLKIQRTEQGDSAVYLCASSLDDAGADEQYFGPGTRLTVT.

The count of this clone is one. The chain's CDR3 is CASSRGTSGDTTKNIQYF. The CDR3, as DNA: TGTGCCAGCAGTCGAGGGACTAGCGGGGATACTACCAAAAACATTCAGTACTTC. The J gene is TRBJ2-4, the V gene TRBV6-6; 13 nucleotides agree with TRBD2. Germline V lookup: CDR1 MNHNY, CDR2 SVGAGI (reference sequence). The CDR3 extends over 18 amino acids. V trimming: 5 bases; J trimming: 2 bases; junction bases outside the gene matches: 9.

This clone showed up just once. This chain connects TRBV12-3 or TRBV12-4 to TRBJ1-5; a possible D gene is TRBD1 (5 bases). This CDR3 contains 12 residues. V was pared by 6 bases and J by 6 bases, with 9 bases between. The CDR3 is CASRLGGQPQHF. DNA for the CDR3: TGTGCCAGCAGGTTGGGGGGTCAGCCCCAGCATTTT.

This clone was detected only a few times. V gene TRBV5-1 combines with J gene TRBJ1-5; 7 bases align to TRBD1. J was trimmed by 4 bases and V by 2 bases; bases with no gene match: 6. The CDR3 extends over 15 amino acids. CDR1 and CDR2 from the germline V gene are SGHRS and YFSETQ. CDR3: CASSLTGTANQPQHF. Written as DNA, the CDR3 is TGCGCCAGCAGCTTAACCGGGACAGCGAATCAGCCCCAGCATTTT.

This rearrangement joins TRBV2 to TRBJ1-2; D gene unclear. The CDR3 loop spans 10 amino acids. Looked up from germline, CDR1 is SNHLY and CDR2 is FYNNEI. V was clipped by 8 bases and J by 8 bases, with 9 bases between them. The CDR3: CASRWEGYTF. Here the CDR3 DNA reads TGTGCCAGCCGGTGGGAGGGCTACACCTTC. The full variable domain, rest sourced from reference TRBV2 and TRBJ1-2, is EPEVTQTPSHQVTQMGQEVILRCVPISNHLYFYWYRQILGQKVEFLVSFYNNEISEKSEIFDDQFSVERPDGSNFTLKIRSTKLEDSAMYFCASRWEGYTFGSGTRLTVV.